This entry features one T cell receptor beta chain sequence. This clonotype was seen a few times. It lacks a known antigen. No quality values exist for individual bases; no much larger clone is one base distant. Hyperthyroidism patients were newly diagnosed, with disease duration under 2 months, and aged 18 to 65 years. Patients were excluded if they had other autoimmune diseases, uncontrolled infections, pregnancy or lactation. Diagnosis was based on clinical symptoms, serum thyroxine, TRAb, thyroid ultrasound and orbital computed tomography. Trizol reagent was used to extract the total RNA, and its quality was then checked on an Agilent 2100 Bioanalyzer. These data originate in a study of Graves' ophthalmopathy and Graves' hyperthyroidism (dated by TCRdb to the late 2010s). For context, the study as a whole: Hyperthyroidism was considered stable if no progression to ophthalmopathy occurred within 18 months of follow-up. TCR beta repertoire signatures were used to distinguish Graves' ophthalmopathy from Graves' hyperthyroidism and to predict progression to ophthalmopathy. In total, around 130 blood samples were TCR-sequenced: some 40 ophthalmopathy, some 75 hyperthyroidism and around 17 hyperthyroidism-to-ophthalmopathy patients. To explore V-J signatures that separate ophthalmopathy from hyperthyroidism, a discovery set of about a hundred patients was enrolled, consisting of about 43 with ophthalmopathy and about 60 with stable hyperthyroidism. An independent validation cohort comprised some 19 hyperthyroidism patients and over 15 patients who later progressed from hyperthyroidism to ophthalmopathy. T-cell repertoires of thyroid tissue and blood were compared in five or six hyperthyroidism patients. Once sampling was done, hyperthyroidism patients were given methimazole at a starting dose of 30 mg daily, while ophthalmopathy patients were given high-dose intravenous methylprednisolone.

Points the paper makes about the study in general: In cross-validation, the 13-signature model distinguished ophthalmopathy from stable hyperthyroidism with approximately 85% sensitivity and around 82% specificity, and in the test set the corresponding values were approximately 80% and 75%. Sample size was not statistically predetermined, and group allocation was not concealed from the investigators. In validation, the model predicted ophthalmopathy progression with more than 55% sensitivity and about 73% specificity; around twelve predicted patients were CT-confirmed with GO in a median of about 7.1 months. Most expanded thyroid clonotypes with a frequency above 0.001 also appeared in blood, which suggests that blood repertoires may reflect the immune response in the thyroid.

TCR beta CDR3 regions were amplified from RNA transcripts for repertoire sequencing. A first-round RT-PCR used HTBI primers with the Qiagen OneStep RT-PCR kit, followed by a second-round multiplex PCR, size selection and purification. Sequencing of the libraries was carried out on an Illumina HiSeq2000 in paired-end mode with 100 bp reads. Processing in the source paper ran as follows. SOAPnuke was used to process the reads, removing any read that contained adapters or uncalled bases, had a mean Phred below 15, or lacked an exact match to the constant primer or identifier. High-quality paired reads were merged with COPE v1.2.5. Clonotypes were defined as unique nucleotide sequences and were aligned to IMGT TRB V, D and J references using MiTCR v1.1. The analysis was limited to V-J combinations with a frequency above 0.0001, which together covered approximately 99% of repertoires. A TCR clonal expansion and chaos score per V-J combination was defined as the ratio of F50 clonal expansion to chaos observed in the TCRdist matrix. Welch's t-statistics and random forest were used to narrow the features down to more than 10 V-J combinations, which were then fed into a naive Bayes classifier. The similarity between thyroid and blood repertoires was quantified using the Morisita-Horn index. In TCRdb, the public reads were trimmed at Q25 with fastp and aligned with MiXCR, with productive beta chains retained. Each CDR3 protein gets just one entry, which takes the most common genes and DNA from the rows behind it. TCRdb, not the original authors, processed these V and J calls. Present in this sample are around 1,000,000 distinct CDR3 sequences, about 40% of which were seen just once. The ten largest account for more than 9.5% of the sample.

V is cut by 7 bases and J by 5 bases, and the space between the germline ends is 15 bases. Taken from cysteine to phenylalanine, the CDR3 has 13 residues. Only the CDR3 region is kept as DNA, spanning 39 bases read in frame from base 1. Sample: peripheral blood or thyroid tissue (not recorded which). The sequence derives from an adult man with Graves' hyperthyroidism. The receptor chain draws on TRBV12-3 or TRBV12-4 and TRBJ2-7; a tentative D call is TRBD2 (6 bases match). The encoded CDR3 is CASNIRRDHEQYF. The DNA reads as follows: TGTGCCAGCAATATAAGGAGGGACCACGAGCAGTACTTC.